The next 26 T cell receptor beta chains were all read from a single sample in a study of cytomegalovirus exposure and HLA in healthy donors. The PCR had 60 Vbeta and 13 Jbeta primers. The protocol was immunoSEQ multiplex PCR, while the TCRdb copy is restricted to in-frame clones and leaves out a portion. The sample includes 250,000 to 350,000 clones, about nine tenths of them seen just once. Sequences were obtained from PBMCs. These receptors were collected from a man in his forties in good health and CMV-seropositive.

This sequence joins TRBV7-3 and TRBJ2-2, with D unresolved. The CDR3 runs 13 residues. V gave up 5 bases and J gave up 3 bases, with 7 bases separating them. Germline CDR1 reads SGHTA; CDR2 reads FQGTGA. This chain's CDR3 is CASSPGYTGELFF. CDR3 DNA sequence: TGTGCCAGCAGCCCCGGGTACACCGGGGAGCTGTTTTTT.

The V call is TRBV19, the J call TRBJ2-5, with D possibly TRBD2 on 6 matching bases. The length of the CDR3 is 14 residues. Germline lookup yields CDR1 LNHDA and CDR2 SQIVND (reference sequence). The V end lost 1 base, the J end lost 0 bases, and 6 bases lay between the germline ends. This CDR3 reads CASSIGLDQETQYF. The CDR3 DNA is TGTGCCAGTAGTATAGGACTAGACCAAGAGACCCAGTACTTC.

V is TRBV4-1 and J is TRBJ2-3; 13 nucleotides agree with TRBD2. Germline-derived CDR1 and CDR2 are MGHRA and YSYEKL. V lost 1 base, J lost 2 bases, and 3 bases stayed unmatched. The CDR3 totals 17 residues. CDR3 nucleotide sequence: TGCGCCAGCAGCCAAGGGGGACTAGCGGGGATCACAGATACGCAGTATTTT. It translates to CASSQGGLAGITDTQYF.

CDR3 bases: TGTGCCAGCAGCTTGTCAGGGGTTTCCTACGAGCAGTACTTC. Encoded protein: CASSLSGVSYEQYF. V gene TRBV5-4 combines with J gene TRBJ2-7; tentative D call: TRBD1 (6 bases). Germline CDR1 and CDR2: SGHNT and YYREEE (reference sequence). The CDR3 is made up of 14 amino acids. V was shortened by 1 base and J by 1 base, with 9 bases between the two germline ends.

This chain links TRBV28 with TRBJ2-7; 7 bases match TRBD1. Germline-derived CDR1 and CDR2 are MDHEN and SYDVKM. This CDR3 has 14 amino acids. The V segment lost 9 bases and the J segment 1 base; nucleotides outside the gene matches: 9. The DNA of the CDR3 is TGTGCCAGTACCTACCGGGACAGATCCTACGAGCAGTACTTC. Its protein is CASTYRDRSYEQYF.

CDR3 amino acids: CASSPADEQYF. CDR3 in DNA: TGTGCCAGCAGCCCCGCGGACGAGCAGTACTTC. This chain uses TRBV7-9 with TRBJ2-7; D is unclear. The ends were cut back, 5 bases at V and 5 bases at J, with 7 bases in the middle. The length of the CDR3 is 11 residues. In germline, CDR1 is SEHNR, CDR2 FQNEAQ (reference sequence).

This clone was counted once. The V gene is TRBV7-6, the J gene TRBJ2-1; 7 positions match TRBD2. Germline CDR1 SGHVS, CDR2 FNYEAQ. The CDR3 is made up of 15 amino acids. The junction had 8 bases not matched to a gene; V was cut back by 5 bases and J by 4 bases. The CDR3 coding sequence is TGTGCCAGCAGCACGAGCGCGGGAGCATACAATGAGCAGTTCTTC. It codes for CASSTSAGAYNEQFF.

The chain links TRBV5-1 to TRBJ1-2; 9 bases align to TRBD1. V lost 1 base, J lost 8 bases, and 6 bases stayed unmatched. CDR1 and CDR2 from the germline V gene are SGHRS and YFSETQ. The CDR3 runs 14 residues. CDR3 bases: TGCGCCAGCAGCTTGAGTGGGGACAGGGACGGCTACACCTTC. Translated: CASSLSGDRDGYTF.

J is TRBJ1-1 and V is TRBV7-2; TRBD1 agrees at 8 bases. The CDR3 runs to 15 residues. The germline V gene has CDR1 SGHTA and CDR2 FQGNSA. The J segment lost 1 base and the V segment lost 5 bases, leaving 6 bases of the junction unmatched. The CDR3 DNA is TGTGCCAGCAGCGGTCAGGGGGCGTCGAACACTGAAGCTTTCTTT. Its protein product is CASSGQGASNTEAFF.

The chain uses TRBV6-5 and TRBJ2-7; TRBD1 might be the D (5 bases). Germline CDR1 reads MNHEY; CDR2 reads SVGAGI. The CDR3 is made up of 16 amino acids. V was trimmed by 2 bases and J by 7 bases, leaving 21 bases between them. CDR3 amino acids: CASSYKYDRFKFEQYF. The CDR3 DNA is TGTGCCAGCAGTTACAAGTATGACAGATTTAAGTTTGAGCAGTACTTC.

This clone was seen once. The J gene is TRBJ2-7, the V gene TRBV4-1; possibly TRBD1 for D (6 bases). CDR1 MGHRA and CDR2 YSYEKL come from the germline V gene. V was clipped by 0 bases and J by 0 bases, with 12 bases between them. This CDR3 contains 16 residues. The CDR3 loop is CASSQDLTGSSYEQYF. In nucleotides, the CDR3 is TGCGCCAGCAGCCAAGATCTGACAGGTTCCTCCTACGAGCAGTACTTC.

The genes are TRBV19 and TRBJ1-1; a possible D gene is TRBD1 (5 bases). The germline V and J ends were trimmed by 5 bases and 3 bases, with 13 bases remaining between them. This CDR3 is built from 14 residues. Germline assignment: CDR1 LNHDA and CDR2 SQIVND (reference sequence). For the CDR3, the DNA is TGTGCCAGTAGTTTTGGGACTCGAGACACTGAAGCTTTCTTT. Its translation is CASSFGTRDTEAFF.

The rearrangement links TRBV28 to TRBJ2-1; 8 bases line up with TRBD2. This CDR3 has 15 amino acids. In germline, CDR1 is MDHEN, CDR2 SYDVKM. J gave up 0 bases and V 6 bases, and 4 bases lay outside the gene matches. The CDR3 DNA reads TGTGCCAGCAGCCAGAGCGGGAGCTCCTACAATGAGCAGTTCTTC. Encoded protein: CASSQSGSSYNEQFF.

This clone was observed once. The junction shows a germline mismatch at one end, possibly a read error. V is TRBV7-9 and J is TRBJ1-2; D is perhaps TRBD1 (6 bases). This CDR3 has 13 amino acids. Germline V gives CDR1 SEHNR, CDR2 FQNEAQ (reference sequence). For the CDR3, the DNA is TGTTCCAGCACGACAGGAGCTAACTATGGCTACACCTTC. Its translation is CSSTTGANYGYTF.

The chain uses TRBV19 and TRBJ1-5; possible D gene TRBD1, 6 bases. The CDR3 is made up of 15 amino acids. Trimming pared 5 bases from V and 0 bases from J, leaving 11 bases between. Germline values: CDR1 LNHDA, CDR2 SQIVND (reference sequence). The CDR3 DNA reads as TGTGCCAGTAGTTCGGACAGCTATAGCAATCAGCCCCAGCATTTT. Translating it yields CASSSDSYSNQPQHF.

This rearrangement joins TRBV9 to TRBJ2-7; 12 positions agree with TRBD2. CDR1 SGDLS and CDR2 YYNGEE come from the germline V gene. With V trimmed by 0 bases and J by 3 bases, 1 base remained unmatched. The CDR3 covers 15 residues. In nucleotides, the CDR3 is TGTGCCAGCAGCGTAGGACTAGCGGGAGACTACGAGCAGTACTTC. Translated, it gives CASSVGLAGDYEQYF.

The rearrangement links TRBV7-8 to TRBJ2-7; a possible D gene is TRBD1 (6 bases). V was trimmed by 1 base and J by 4 bases, leaving 17 bases between them. The CDR3 consists of 16 residues. The V gene's germline CDR1 is SGHVS and CDR2 FQNEAQ. DNA of the CDR3: TGTGCCAGCAGCTTAGTTGGCCAGGGGACGAGATACGAGCAGTACTTC. Protein: CASSLVGQGTRYEQYF.

This rearrangement joins TRBV5-4 to TRBJ2-7, with 10 bases lining up with TRBD2. This CDR3 spans 14 amino acids. Unmatched junction bases numbered 2, after V lost 3 bases and J lost 2 bases. The germline CDR1 and CDR2 sequences are SGHNT and YYREEE (reference sequence). As DNA, the CDR3 is TGTGCCAGCAGCTCTAGCGGGGGAACCTACGAGCAGTACTTC. Translated, it gives CASSSSGGTYEQYF. The full variable domain, rest sourced from reference TRBV5-4 and TRBJ2-7, is ETGVTQSPTHLIKTRGQQVTLRCSSQSGHNTVSWYQQALGQGPQFIFQYYREEENGRGNFPPRFSGLQFPNYSSELNVNALELDDSALYLCASSSSGGTYEQYFGPGTRLTVT.

The V call is TRBV5-1, the J call TRBJ1-1; 8 positions match TRBD1. This CDR3 has 15 amino acids. Unmatched junction bases numbered 7, after V lost 2 bases and J lost 4 bases. Germline-derived CDR1 and CDR2 are SGHRS and YFSETQ. The CDR3 DNA follows: TGCGCCAGCAGCTTTTCGACAGGGGTTATCACTGAAGCTTTCTTT. Translation: CASSFSTGVITEAFF.

This sequence joins TRBV4-1 and TRBJ1-1; D is undetermined. CDR1 is MGHRA, CDR2 YSYEKL, per germline. V lost 0 bases, J lost 3 bases, and 11 bases lay in between. The CDR3 contains 15 residues. The CDR3 here is CASSQDGGGHTEAFF. The CDR3 region has the DNA TGCGCCAGCAGCCAAGATGGAGGCGGGCACACTGAAGCTTTCTTT.

The chain uses TRBV7-3 and TRBJ2-7; possibly TRBD1 for D (5 bases). Germline lookup yields CDR1 SGHTA and CDR2 FQGTGA. The CDR3 contains 13 residues. The ends were cut back, 3 bases at V and 5 bases at J, with 11 bases in the middle. The CDR3 coding sequence is TGTGCCAGCAGCTTCAGCAGGGCGGACGAGCAGTACTTC. It yields the protein CASSFSRADEQYF.

The J gene is TRBJ1-2, the V gene TRBV18, with D tentatively TRBD1 (6 bases). Germline lookup yields CDR1 KGHSH and CDR2 LQKENI. V lost 0 bases, J lost 3 bases, and 8 bases lay in between. This CDR3 is built from 14 residues. Here the CDR3 reads CASSPPRGDYGYTF. CDR3 in DNA: TGTGCCAGCTCACCACCCAGGGGTGACTATGGCTACACCTTC.

The J gene is TRBJ2-4, the V gene TRBV6-6, with 7 nucleotides matching TRBD1. Germline assignment: CDR1 MNHNY and CDR2 SVGAGI (reference sequence). Trimming removed 0 bases from V and 3 bases from J; junction bases left unmatched: 2. This CDR3 has 15 residues. As DNA, the CDR3 is TGTGCCAGCAGTTACTCGCAGGGGGACAAAAACATTCAGTACTTC. This encodes CASSYSQGDKNIQYF.

The chain joins TRBV6-1 to TRBJ1-5, with D unclear. Trimming took 4 bases from V and 7 from J, leaving 11 bases between them. Germline CDR1 MNHNS, CDR2 SASEGT. This CDR3 is 13 amino acids long. CDR3: CASSVGERQPQHF. CDR3 DNA sequence: TGTGCCAGCAGTGTTGGGGAGCGGCAGCCCCAGCATTTT.

The V and J genes are TRBV5-1 and TRBJ2-7, with D possibly being TRBD1 (5 bases). Germline V gene data show CDR1 as SGHRS and CDR2 as YFSETQ. CDR3 length: 13 residues. Trimming left V 1 base short and J 5 bases short, with 10 bases between. CDR3 nucleotides: TGCGCCAGCAGCTTGCTAAGGGGCCACGAGCAGTACTTC. It specifies CASSLLRGHEQYF.

V is TRBV6-1 and J is TRBJ1-2, with TRBD1 as a possible D gene (5 bases). This CDR3 spans 11 amino acids. Germline V lookup: CDR1 MNHNS, CDR2 SASEGT. Trimming removed 5 bases from V and 7 bases from J, with 8 bases in between. The CDR3 DNA reads as TGTGCCAGCAGTACGGGGGTTGGCTACACCTTC. This encodes CASSTGVGYTF.